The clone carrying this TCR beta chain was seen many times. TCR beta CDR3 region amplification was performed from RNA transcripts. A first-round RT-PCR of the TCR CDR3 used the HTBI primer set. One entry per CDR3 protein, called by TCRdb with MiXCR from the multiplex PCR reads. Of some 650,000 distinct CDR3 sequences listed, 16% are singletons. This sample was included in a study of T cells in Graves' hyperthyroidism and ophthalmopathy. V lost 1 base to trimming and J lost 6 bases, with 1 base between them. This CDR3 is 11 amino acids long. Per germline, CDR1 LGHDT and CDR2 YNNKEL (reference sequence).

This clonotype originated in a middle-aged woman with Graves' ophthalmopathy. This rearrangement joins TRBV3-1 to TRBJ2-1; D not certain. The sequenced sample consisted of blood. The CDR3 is CASSQANEQFF. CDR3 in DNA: TGTGCCAGCAGCCAAGCCAATGAGCAGTTCTTC.